The present entry profiles one T cell receptor (beta chain) with its context. Germline V gene data show CDR1 as SEHNR and CDR2 as FQNEAQ (reference sequence). V dropped 8 bases and J dropped 9; count of bases not matched to a gene: 3. The length of the CDR3 is 12 residues. This record belongs to a study of beta chain features in type 1 diabetes. Expressed TCRB transcripts got sequenced, as all isolated RNA was reverse transcribed. Repertoires were generated with immunoSEQ multiplex PCR, while TCRdb's copy carries only in-frame clones and drops some. The table includes roughly 140,000 clones, around 10% detected once.

Sequenced input: central memory CD4+ T cells from blood. The TCR comes from a man aged 18 to 30 in good health. The chain employs TRBV7-9 and TRBJ1-6; 8 nucleotides align to TRBD1. DNA of the CDR3: TGTGCCAGCGGGACAGGCGCTTCACCCCTCCACTTT. As protein: CASGTGASPLHF. The whole variable domain, filled in from reference TRBV7-9 and TRBJ1-6, reads DTGVSQNPRHKITKRGQNVTFRCDPISEHNRLYWYRQTLGQGPEFLTYFQNEAQLEKSRLLSDRFSAERPKGSFSTLEIQRTEQGDSAMYLCASGTGASPLHFGNGTRLTVT.